The sequence of this T cell receptor beta chain was determined in a study of T cells after yellow fever vaccination (dated by TCRdb to the late 2010s). Study-level background: The SMART-Seq v4 Ultra Low Input RNA kit was used to prepare libraries from fractions with low cell numbers. Blood was drawn at multiple timepoints before and after primary and secondary immunization, with bulk PBMC replicates and cell subsets isolated. To track T-cell clones before and after primary and booster YFV17D yellow fever vaccination, bulk TCR alpha and beta repertoires were sequenced longitudinally. Two healthy male donors, one aged 18 to 30 and one aged 30 to 40 years, made up the cohort. The study at large found these results: A small fraction of clonotypes showed up in both the CD4 and CD8 compartments, probably as a result of convergent recombination. Because only two donors were included in the study, the extent to which the findings can be generalized is limited. Compared with the primary T-cell response, the secondary T-cell response was faster but weaker, reaching its peak on day 5 rather than on day 15. FACS-sorted repertoires could contain abundant contaminating clonotypes from the bulk population, so computational filtering was required. After the booster, most of the clones that had expanded following primary vaccination were detected again (roughly 96% of CD4 and roughly 88% of CD8), which suggests that memory was broadly maintained.

V is reduced by 0 bases and J by 5 bases, leaving a spacing of 16 bases between them. The germline V gene sets CDR1 to LGHNA and CDR2 to YSLEER. CDR3 length: 16 amino acids, cysteine to phenylalanine. The kept DNA is CDR3 alone, 48 bases in frame from the first base. The sample's treatment or condition label is to be understood as: live attenuated yellow fever vaccine strain. At each blood-draw timepoint, two biological replicates of bulk PBMCs were collected. A standard Ficoll-Paque protocol was used to isolate PBMCs from peripheral blood. TriZol was used to extract RNA from bulk PBMCs, from CD4 and CD8 fractions, and from dextramer-positive and dextramer-negative fractions. TCR cDNA was synthesized by 5'RACE template switching, through which a universal primer site and unique molecular identifiers were introduced. Priming for cDNA synthesis came from both the TCR alpha and TCR beta constant segments. Libraries were amplified in two PCR steps, with sample barcodes and sequencing adapters added in the second step. Sequencing of the libraries was done on either Illumina HiSeq 2500 (2x100 bp) or NovaSeq (2x150 bp). Per the original workflow: MIGEC was used to demultiplex reads and collapse the reads into UMI consensus sequences, and MiXCR was used for V(D)J alignment. Using edgeR on replicate PBMC samples, clonotypes were called vaccine-responding if FDR was below 0.01 and the log2 fold change was above 5 up to day 15. Bulk clonotypes were assigned CD4 or CD8 identity according to which sequenced CD4 or CD8 repertoire held them at higher abundance. TCRdb redid the processing of the public reads, applying fastp at Q25 and MiXCR, and retained in-frame beta chains. Every CDR3 protein is listed once, alongside the most common genes and DNA of its rows. TCRdb, not the original authors, processed these V and J calls. This sample gives about 320,000 distinct CDR3 sequences in total; around 7% of them show up just once. Over 15% of the sample belongs to the ten largest clones.

In the case of this clonotype: Its antigen has not been determined. Per-base qualities were not stored, and no clone one base away is much larger.

Recombination linked TRBV4-3 to TRBJ2-5; the D call is possibly TRBD1 or TRBD2, each sharing 5 bases. The receptor was derived from a man aged 18-30 years who received the YFV17D yellow fever vaccine. Material: PBMCs, obtained about 41 days after the first yellow fever vaccination. The CDR3 region reads CASSQDLGAAWETQYF. DNA sequence: TGCGCCAGCAGCCAAGATCTCGGGGCAGCGTGGGAGACCCAGTACTTC.